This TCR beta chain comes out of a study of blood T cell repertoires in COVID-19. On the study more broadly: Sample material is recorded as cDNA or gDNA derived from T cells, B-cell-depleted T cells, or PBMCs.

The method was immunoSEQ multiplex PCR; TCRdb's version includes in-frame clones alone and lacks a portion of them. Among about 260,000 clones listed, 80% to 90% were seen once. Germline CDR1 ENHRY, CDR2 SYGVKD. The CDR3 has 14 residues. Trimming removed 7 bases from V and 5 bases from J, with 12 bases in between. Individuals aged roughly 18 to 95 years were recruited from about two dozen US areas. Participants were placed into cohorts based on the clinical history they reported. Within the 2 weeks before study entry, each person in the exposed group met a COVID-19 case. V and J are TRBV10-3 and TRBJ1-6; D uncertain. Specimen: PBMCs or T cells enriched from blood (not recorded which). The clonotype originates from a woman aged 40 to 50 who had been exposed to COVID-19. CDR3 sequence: CAINAGSDNSPLHF. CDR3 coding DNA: TGTGCCATCAACGCTGGCAGCGATAATTCACCCCTCCACTTT.